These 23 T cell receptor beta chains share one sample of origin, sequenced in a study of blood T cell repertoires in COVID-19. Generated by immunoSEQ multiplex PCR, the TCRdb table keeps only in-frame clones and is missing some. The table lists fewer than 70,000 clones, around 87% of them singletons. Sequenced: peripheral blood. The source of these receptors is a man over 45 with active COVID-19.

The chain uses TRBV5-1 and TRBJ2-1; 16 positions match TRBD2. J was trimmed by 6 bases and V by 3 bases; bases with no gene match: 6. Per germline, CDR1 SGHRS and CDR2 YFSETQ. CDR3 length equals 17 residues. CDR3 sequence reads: CASSSPGLAGGLNEQFF. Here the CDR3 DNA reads TGCGCCAGCAGCTCCCCGGGACTAGCGGGAGGGCTCAATGAGCAGTTCTTC. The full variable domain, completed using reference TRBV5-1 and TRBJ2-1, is KAGVTQTPRYLIKTRGQQVTLSCSPISGHRSVSWYQQTPGQGLQFLFEYFSETQRNKGNFPGRFSGRQFSNSRSEMNVSTLELGDSALYLCASSSPGLAGGLNEQFFGPGTRLTVL.

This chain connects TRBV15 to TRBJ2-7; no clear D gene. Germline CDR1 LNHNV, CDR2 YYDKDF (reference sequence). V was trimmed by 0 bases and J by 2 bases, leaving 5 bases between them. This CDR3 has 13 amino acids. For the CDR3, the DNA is TGTGCCACCAGCAGAGATACACCCTACGAGCAGTACTTC. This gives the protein CATSRDTPYEQYF.

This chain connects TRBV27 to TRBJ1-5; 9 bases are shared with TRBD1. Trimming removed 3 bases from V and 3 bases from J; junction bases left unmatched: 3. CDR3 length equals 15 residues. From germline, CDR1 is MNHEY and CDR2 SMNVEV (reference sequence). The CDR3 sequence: CASSLRTGDNQPQHF. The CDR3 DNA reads TGTGCCAGCAGTTTGCGGACAGGGGACAATCAGCCCCAGCATTTT.

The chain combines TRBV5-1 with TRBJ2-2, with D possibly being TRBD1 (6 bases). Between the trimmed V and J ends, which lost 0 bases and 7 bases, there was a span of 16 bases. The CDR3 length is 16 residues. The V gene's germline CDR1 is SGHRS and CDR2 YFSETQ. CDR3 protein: CASSLGQARVDGELFF. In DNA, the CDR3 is TGCGCCAGCAGCTTGGGACAGGCTAGGGTCGACGGGGAGCTGTTTTTT. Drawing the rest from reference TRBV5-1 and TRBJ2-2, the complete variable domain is KAGVTQTPRYLIKTRGQQVTLSCSPISGHRSVSWYQQTPGQGLQFLFEYFSETQRNKGNFPGRFSGRQFSNSRSEMNVSTLELGDSALYLCASSLGQARVDGELFFGEGSRLTVL.

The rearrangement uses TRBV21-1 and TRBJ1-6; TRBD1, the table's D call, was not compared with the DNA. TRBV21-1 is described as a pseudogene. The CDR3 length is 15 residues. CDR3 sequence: CASSNKTGGRSPLHF. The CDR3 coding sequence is TGTGCCAGCAGCAACAAGACAGGGGGCCGTTCACCCCTCCACTTT.

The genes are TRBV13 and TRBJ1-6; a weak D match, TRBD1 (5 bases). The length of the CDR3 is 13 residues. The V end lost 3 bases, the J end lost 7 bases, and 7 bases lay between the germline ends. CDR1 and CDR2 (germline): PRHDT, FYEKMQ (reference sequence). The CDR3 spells CASSLTANSPLHF. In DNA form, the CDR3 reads TGTGCCAGCAGCTTGACAGCGAATTCACCCCTCCACTTT.

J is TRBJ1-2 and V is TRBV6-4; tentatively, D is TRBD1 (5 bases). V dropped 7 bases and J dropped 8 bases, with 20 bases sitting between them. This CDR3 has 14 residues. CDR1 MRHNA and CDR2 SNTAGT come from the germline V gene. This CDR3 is CASTMTWGAGGYTF. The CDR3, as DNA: TGTGCCAGCACTATGACATGGGGCGCGGGAGGCTACACCTTC.

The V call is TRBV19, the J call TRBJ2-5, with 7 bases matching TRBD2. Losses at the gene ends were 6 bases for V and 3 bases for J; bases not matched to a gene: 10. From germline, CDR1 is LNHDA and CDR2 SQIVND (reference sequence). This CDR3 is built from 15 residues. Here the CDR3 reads CASSRLGSGKETQYF. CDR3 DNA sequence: TGTGCCAGTAGCAGGCTGGGCAGCGGGAAAGAGACCCAGTACTTC. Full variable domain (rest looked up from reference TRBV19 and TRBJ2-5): DGGITQSPKYLFRKEGQNVTLSCEQNLNHDAMYWYRQDPGQGLRLIYYSQIVNDFQKGDIAEGYSVSREKKESFPLTVTSAQKNPTAFYLCASSRLGSGKETQYFGPGTRLLVL.

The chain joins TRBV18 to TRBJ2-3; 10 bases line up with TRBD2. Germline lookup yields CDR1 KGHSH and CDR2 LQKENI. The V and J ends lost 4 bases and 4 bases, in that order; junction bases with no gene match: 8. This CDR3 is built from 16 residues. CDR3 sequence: CASSLIAGGRSDTQYF. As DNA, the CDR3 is TGTGCCAGCTCACTGATAGCGGGGGGCCGGTCAGATACGCAGTATTTT.

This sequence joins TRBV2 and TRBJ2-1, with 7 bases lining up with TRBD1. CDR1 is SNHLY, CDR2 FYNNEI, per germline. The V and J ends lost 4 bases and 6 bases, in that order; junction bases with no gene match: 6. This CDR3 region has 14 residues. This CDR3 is CASSGGTVGNEQFF. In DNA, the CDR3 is TGTGCCAGCAGTGGGGGGACAGTAGGCAATGAGCAGTTCTTC.

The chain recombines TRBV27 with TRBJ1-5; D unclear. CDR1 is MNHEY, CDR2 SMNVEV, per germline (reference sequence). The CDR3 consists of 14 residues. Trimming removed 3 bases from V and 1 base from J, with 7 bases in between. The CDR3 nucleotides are TGTGCCAGCAGTTTGGTCAGAAGCAATCAGCCCCAGCATTTT. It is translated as CASSLVRSNQPQHF.

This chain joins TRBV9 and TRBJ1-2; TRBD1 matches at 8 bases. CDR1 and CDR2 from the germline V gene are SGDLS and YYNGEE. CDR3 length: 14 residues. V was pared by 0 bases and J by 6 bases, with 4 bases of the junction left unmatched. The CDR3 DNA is TGTGCCAGCAGCGTAGCGAACAGGGGGAATGGCTACACCTTC. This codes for CASSVANRGNGYTF.

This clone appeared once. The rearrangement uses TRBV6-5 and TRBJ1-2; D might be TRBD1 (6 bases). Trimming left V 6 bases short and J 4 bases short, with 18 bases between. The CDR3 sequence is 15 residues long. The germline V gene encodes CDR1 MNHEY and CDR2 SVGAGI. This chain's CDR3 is CASRSPGQQTYGYTF. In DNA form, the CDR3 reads TGTGCCAGCAGGTCTCCGGGACAACAGACCTATGGCTACACCTTC.

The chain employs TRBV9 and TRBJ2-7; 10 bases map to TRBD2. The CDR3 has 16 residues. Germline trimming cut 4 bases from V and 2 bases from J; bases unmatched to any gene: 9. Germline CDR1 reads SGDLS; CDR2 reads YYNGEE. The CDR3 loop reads CASSKTSSGGPYEQYF. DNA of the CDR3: TGTGCCAGCAGCAAGACGTCTAGCGGGGGACCCTACGAGCAGTACTTC.

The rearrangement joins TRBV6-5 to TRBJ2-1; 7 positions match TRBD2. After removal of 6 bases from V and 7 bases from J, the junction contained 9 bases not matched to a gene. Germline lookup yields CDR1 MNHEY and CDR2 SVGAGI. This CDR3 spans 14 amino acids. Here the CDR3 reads CASRPREVANEQFF. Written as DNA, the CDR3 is TGTGCCAGCAGACCTCGGGAGGTCGCGAATGAGCAGTTCTTC.

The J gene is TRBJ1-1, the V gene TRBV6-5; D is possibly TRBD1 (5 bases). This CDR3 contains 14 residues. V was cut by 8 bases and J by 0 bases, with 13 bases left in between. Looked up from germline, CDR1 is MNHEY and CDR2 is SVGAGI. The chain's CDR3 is CASGKRGMNTEAFF. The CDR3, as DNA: TGTGCCAGCGGAAAAAGGGGAATGAACACTGAAGCTTTCTTT.

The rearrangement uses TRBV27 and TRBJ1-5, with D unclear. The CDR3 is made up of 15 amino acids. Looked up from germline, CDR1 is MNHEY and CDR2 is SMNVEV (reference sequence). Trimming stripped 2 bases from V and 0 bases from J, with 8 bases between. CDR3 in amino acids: CASSLRGDSNQPQHF. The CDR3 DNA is TGTGCCAGCAGTTTAAGAGGTGATAGCAATCAGCCCCAGCATTTT.

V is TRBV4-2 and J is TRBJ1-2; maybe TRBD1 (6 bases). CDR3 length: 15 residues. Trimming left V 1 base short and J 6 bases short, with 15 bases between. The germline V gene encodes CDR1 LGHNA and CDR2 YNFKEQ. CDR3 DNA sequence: TGTGCCAGCAGCCAAGGACCAGGGGTGGAAAATGGCTACACCTTC. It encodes CASSQGPGVENGYTF.

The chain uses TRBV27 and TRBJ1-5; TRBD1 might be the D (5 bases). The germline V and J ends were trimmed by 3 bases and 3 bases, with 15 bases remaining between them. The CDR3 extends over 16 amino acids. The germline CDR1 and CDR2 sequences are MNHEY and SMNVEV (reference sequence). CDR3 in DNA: TGTGCCAGCAGTTTTCAGGCCGGGGGGTACAATCAGCCCCAGCATTTT. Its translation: CASSFQAGGYNQPQHF.

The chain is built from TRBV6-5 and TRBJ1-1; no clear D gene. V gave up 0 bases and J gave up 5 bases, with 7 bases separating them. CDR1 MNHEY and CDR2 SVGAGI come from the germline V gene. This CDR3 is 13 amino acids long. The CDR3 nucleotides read TGTGCCAGCAGTTACTCCAGAAAGACTGAAGCTTTCTTT. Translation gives CASSYSRKTEAFF.

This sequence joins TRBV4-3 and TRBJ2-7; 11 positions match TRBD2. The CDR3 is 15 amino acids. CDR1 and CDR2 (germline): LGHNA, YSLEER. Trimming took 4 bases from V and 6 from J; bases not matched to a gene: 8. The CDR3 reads CASSPIPLAGGEQYF. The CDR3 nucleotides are TGCGCCAGCAGCCCAATCCCGCTAGCGGGAGGCGAGCAGTACTTC.

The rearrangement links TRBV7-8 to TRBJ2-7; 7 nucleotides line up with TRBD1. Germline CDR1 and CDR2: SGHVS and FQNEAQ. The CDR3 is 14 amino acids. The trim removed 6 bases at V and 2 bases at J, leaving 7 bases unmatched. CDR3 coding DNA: TGTGCCAGCAGACGAAGGGGACAGACCTACGAGCAGTACTTC. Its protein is CASRRRGQTYEQYF.

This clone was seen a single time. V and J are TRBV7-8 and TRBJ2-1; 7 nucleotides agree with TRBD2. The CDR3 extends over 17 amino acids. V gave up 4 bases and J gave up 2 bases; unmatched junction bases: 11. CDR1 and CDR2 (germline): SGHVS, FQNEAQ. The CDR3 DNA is TGTGCCAGCAGCTCCTTTGGGGGAGGGCGAACCTACAATGAGCAGTTCTTC. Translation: CASSSFGGGRTYNEQFF. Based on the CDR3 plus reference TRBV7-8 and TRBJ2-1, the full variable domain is GAGVSQSPRYKVAKRGQDVALRCDPISGHVSLFWYQQALGQGPEFLTYFQNEAQLDKSGLPSDRFFAERPEGSVSTLKIQRTQQEDSAVYLCASSSFGGGRTYNEQFFGPGTRLTVL.